This T cell receptor (beta chain) was identified in a study of cytomegalovirus exposure and HLA in healthy donors. Turning to the study itself: There were some 81 million unique TCRs (from HLA-typed donors) in an early data release.

This clone appeared a few times. The antigen is not known. Deletions cut 3 bases from V and 10 bases from J, with 16 bases between. The CDR3 has 15 amino acids. Germline values: CDR1 MGHRA, CDR2 YSYEKL. Findings of the study overall: Near-uniform donor sequencing depth was presumed by presence/absence analyses. Rare TCR sequences dominated, though some public TCRs recurred in many donors.

Although they were nominally healthy when sampled, donors likely had unrecorded immune exposures. The PCR contained 60 Vbeta and 13 Jbeta primers. The method was immunoSEQ multiplex PCR; TCRdb's version includes in-frame clones alone and lacks a portion of them. This sample carries about 150,000 clones, 65% to 80% of them seen once, and the ten largest clones take 7%. The chain links TRBV4-1 to TRBJ1-6, with D perhaps TRBD1 (5 bases). The sequenced sample was PBMCs. The clonotype comes from a young man in good health and CMV-seronegative. The CDR3 is CASSHDRGVRSPLHF. Here the CDR3 DNA reads TGCGCCAGCAGCCACGATCGGGGGGTTCGATCACCCCTCCACTTT.